Listed below are T cell receptor beta chains from one sample, sequenced in a study of cytomegalovirus exposure and HLA in healthy donors. This table comes from immunoSEQ multiplex PCR, and its TCRdb copy is limited to in-frame clones, with some not included. The sample gives 150,000 to 200,000 clones, approximately 84% of which show up once; 4.5% to 7.5% is in the top ten. The sequenced material came from PBMCs. Source of these receptors: a woman younger than 45 in good health and CMV-seropositive. Each CDR3 is given with its conserved first and last residue. D genes are given only for firm matches.

>TRBV27|NA|TRBJ2-6
CASSWTGLVSSGANVLTF
>TRBV6-6|TRBD2|TRBJ2-7
CASSYPPGGGAYEQYF
>TRBV25-1|NA|TRBJ2-5
CASNPLGGAIETQYF
>TRBV6-1|TRBD2|TRBJ2-7
CASSEREWDYEQYF
>TRBV28|TRBD2|TRBJ2-7
CASSLRLAGDYEQYF
>TRBV14|NA|TRBJ1-2
CASSQGRGYTF
>TRBV28|NA|TRBJ1-5
CASSPPRENSNQPQHF
>TRBV4-3|NA|TRBJ2-3
CASSQTFEGTDTQYF
>TRBV5-4|TRBD1|TRBJ2-4
CASSGGQGQTRAKNIQYF
>TRBV28|TRBD2|TRBJ2-1
CASLAESYNEQFF
>TRBV19|TRBD1|TRBJ2-7
CASSILGDSLDEQYF
>TRBV7-9|NA|TRBJ2-1
CASSPPLGRRTYNEQFF
>TRBV7-9|NA|TRBJ1-5
CASSPSGGQPQHF
>TRBV9|NA|TRBJ2-7
CASSEGGAANYEQYF
>TRBV7-2|NA|TRBJ1-5
CASSLGQTAYNQPQHF
>TRBV6-5|TRBD1|TRBJ1-2
CASSPRQGHIYGYTF
>TRBV5-5|NA|TRBJ2-7
CASSLEGGGASYEQYF
>TRBV4-2|TRBD2|TRBJ2-7
CASSQGREPEQYF
>TRBV5-5|NA|TRBJ2-1
CASSSHLVSDEQFF
>TRBV7-2|NA|TRBJ1-6
CASSPQGRVYNSPLHF
>TRBV27|NA|TRBJ2-2
CASSLSRGGELFF
>TRBV2|TRBD2|TRBJ2-3
CASVLPTSAYTDTQYF
>TRBV5-6|NA|TRBJ2-5
CASSDGQYQETQYF
>TRBV7-3|NA|TRBJ1-2
CASSSDGDSGYTF
>TRBV12-5|NA|TRBJ1-1
CASGSNGANTEAFF
>TRBV12-5|NA|TRBJ2-1
CASGLAEGPHNEQFF
>TRBV6-5|NA|TRBJ1-3
CASSYGSSGNTIYF
>TRBV28|TRBD2|TRBJ2-7
CASGSLGGTSIYEQYF
>TRBV15|NA|TRBJ2-2
CATSRLTGNTGELFF
>TRBV4-3|NA|TRBJ1-2
CASSPTRQNVLNYGYTF
>TRBV10-1|TRBD2|TRBJ2-1
CASSEGTSRAYNEQFF
>TRBV9|TRBD2|TRBJ2-1
CASSVQRGGIGEQFF
>TRBV7-9|TRBD2|TRBJ2-5
CASSLRETSGGETQYF
>TRBV29-1|TRBD1|TRBJ1-2
CSVEAADRGRGYTF
>TRBV2|TRBD2|TRBJ2-7
CASSGAGLAGGGIYEQYF
>TRBV7-9|NA|TRBJ2-5
CASSLRQQETQYF
>TRBV27|TRBD1|TRBJ1-2
CASSRGQGDYGYTF
>TRBV11-2|TRBD2|TRBJ2-3
CASSFRGGSTDTQYF
>TRBV5-1|NA|TRBJ1-5
CASSLVGAGDQPQHF
>TRBV2|NA|TRBJ2-7
CASHRTDSYEQYF
>TRBV9|TRBD1|TRBJ1-2
CASSLGQTSTYGYTF
>TRBV7-2|NA|TRBJ2-4
CASSLVQPRNLAKNIQYF
>TRBV7-9|TRBD1|TRBJ2-2
CASSGTGNTGELFF
>TRBV5-1|NA|TRBJ2-5
CASSLTGTITQYF
>TRBV2|TRBD1|TRBJ1-1
CASGGQINTEAFF
>TRBV5-1|TRBD1|TRBJ2-7
CASSSVTGGIYEQYF
>TRBV4-1|NA|TRBJ2-2
CACARPGAGELFF
>TRBV15|NA|TRBJ1-2
CATSRDFESRNYGYTF
>TRBV18|NA|TRBJ1-4
CASSPPRGGVEKLFF
>TRBV6-5|NA|TRBJ2-5
CASSFSRAPETQYF
>TRBV4-2|TRBD2|TRBJ2-7
CASSLEEGSGRGDEQYF
>TRBV18|NA|TRBJ1-1
CASSPLADTEAFF
>TRBV4-1|TRBD1|TRBJ1-6
CASSQTGGETYNSPLHF
>TRBV14|NA|TRBJ2-7
CASSPTGNWDEQYF
>TRBV6-1|NA|TRBJ2-7
CASSALTGNEQYF